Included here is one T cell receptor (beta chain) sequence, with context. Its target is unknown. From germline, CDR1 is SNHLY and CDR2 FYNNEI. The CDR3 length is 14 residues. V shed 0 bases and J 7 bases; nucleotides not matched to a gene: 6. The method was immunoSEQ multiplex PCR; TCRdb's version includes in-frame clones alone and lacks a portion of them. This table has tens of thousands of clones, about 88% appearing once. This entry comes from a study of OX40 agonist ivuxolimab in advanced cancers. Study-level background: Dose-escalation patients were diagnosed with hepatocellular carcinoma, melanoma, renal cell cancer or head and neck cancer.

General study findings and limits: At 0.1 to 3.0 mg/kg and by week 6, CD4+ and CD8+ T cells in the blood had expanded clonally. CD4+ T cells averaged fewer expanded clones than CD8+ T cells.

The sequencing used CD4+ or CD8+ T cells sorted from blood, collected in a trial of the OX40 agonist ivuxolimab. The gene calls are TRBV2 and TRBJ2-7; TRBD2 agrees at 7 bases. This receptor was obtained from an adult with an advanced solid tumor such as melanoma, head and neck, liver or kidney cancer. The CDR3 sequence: CASSEAGGVEEQYF. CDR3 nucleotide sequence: TGTGCCAGCAGTGAAGCGGGAGGGGTTGAAGAGCAGTACTTC.